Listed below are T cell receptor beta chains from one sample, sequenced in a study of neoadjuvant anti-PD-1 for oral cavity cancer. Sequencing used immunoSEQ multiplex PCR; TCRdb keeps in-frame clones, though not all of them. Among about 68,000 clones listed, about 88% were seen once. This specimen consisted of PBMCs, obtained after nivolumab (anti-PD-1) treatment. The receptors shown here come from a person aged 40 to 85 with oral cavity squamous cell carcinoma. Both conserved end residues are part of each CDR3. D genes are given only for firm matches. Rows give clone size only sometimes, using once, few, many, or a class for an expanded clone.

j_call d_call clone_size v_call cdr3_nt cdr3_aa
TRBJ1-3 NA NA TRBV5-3 TGTGCCAGAAGCCCAAGTGAGGCTTCGTCTGGAAACACCATATATTTT CARSPSEASSGNTIYF
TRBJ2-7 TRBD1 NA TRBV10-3 TGTGCCATCAGTGCCCTAGGGACAGGGGAGGACGAGCAGTACTTC CAISALGTGEDEQYF
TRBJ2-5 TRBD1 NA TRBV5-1 TGCGCCAGCAGCCTCTTACAGGGGCCCCAAGAGACCCAGTACTTC CASSLLQGPQETQYF
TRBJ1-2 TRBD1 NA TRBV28 TGTGCCAGCAGTCAAGGATCTCGACAGGGTTATGGCTACACCTTC CASSQGSRQGYGYTF
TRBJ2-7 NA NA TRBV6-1 TGTGCCAGCATTGACGTTGCCTACGAGCAGTACTTC CASIDVAYEQYF
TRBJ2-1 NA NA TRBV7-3 TGTGCCAGCAGCTTCGTTAGGGAAGGAGAGCAGTTCTTC CASSFVREGEQFF
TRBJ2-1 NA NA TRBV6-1 TGTGCCAGCAGTCCCATCCCCTACAATGAGCAGTTCTTC CASSPIPYNEQFF
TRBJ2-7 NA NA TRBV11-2 TGTGCCAGCAGCTTAAAGTGGTTCCACGAGCAGTACTTC CASSLKWFHEQYF
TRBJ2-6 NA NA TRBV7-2 TGTGCCAGCAGCTTAGGGCCCGGGGTCTGGGCCAACGTCCTGACTTTC CASSLGPGVWANVLTF
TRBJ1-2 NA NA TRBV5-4 TGTGCCAGCAGCCTCCCCGGACCGAATAACTATGGCTACACCTTC CASSLPGPNNYGYTF
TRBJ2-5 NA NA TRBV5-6 TGTGCCAGCAGCTTGGAGGTACAAGAGACCCAGTACTTC CASSLEVQETQYF
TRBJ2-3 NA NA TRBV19 TGTGCCAGTACCGCGGAGGCAGGGCCCACCTATACGCAGTATTTT CASTAEAGPTYTQYF
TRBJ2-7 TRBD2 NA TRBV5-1 TGCGCCAGCAGTTATTCGGCGGGACTAGCGGCCGAGCAGTACTTC CASSYSAGLAAEQYF
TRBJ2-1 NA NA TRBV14 TGTGCCAGCAGCCAATTTACTGAGCAGTTCTTC CASSQFTEQFF
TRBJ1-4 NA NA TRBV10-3 TGTGCCATCAGTTCAGCAGGTGCAACTAATGAAAAACTGTTTTTT CAISSAGATNEKLFF
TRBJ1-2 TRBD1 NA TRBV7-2 TGTGCCAGCAGCTTGTTGGTGCAGGGGGGCTATGGCTACACCTTC CASSLLVQGGYGYTF
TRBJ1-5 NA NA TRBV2 TGTGCCAGCAGTGAAGCGTGGGGGGACCCATCCCAGCATTTT CASSEAWGDPSQHF
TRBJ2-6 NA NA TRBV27 TGTGCCAGCAGTTTGAATCCTACTGGGGCCAACGTCCTGACTTTC CASSLNPTGANVLTF
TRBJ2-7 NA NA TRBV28 TGTGCCAGCAGTCCTCGGGACCGACCCTCCCACGAGCAGTACTTC CASSPRDRPSHEQYF
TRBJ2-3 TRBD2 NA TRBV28 TGTGCCAGCAGTTTAAGAGGGAGGGACTCCACAGATACGCAGTATTTT CASSLRGRDSTDTQYF
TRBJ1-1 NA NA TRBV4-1 TGCGCCAGCATGTCTGCGGGGGGAATGAACACTGAAGCTTTCTTT CASMSAGGMNTEAFF
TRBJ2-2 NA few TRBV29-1 TGCAGCGTTGTTTCAGGCGCTTTAAACACCGGGGAGCTGTTTTTT CSVVSGALNTGELFF
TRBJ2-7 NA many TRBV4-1 TGCGCCAGCAGCCATGGCGTCTCCTACGAGCAGTACTTC CASSHGVSYEQYF
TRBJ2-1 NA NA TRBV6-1 TGTGCCAGCAGTGTGGAGAGACGGAATGAGCAGTTCTTC CASSVERRNEQFF
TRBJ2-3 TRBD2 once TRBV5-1 TGCGCCAGCAGCCCGCCCGGGACTAGCGATGCTACAGATACGCAGTATTTT CASSPPGTSDATDTQYF
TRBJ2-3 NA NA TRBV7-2 TGTGCCAGCAGCTTCTTCGCAGATACGCAGTATTTT CASSFFADTQYF
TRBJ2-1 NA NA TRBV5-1 TGCGCCAGCAGCTTAGGCGGGAAATACAATGAGCAGTTCTTC CASSLGGKYNEQFF
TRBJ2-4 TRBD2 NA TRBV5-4 TGTGCCAGCAGCCCTACCCTAGCGGGAGGTACTGTAGCCAAAAACATTCAGTACTTC CASSPTLAGGTVAKNIQYF
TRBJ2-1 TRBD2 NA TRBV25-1 TGTGCCAGCAGTGAATTTGTGGGGGGCGGGAGGGACAATGAGCAGTTCTTC CASSEFVGGGRDNEQFF
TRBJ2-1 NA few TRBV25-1 TGTGCCAGCAGTGAACAAATAGGGACCTACAATGAGCAGTTCTTC CASSEQIGTYNEQFF
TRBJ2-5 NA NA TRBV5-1 TGCGCCAGCAGCTTGGCCTTCAGGACAGTCGAGGAAGAGACCCAGTACTTC CASSLAFRTVEEETQYF
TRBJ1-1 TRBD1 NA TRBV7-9 TGTGCCAGCAAGGGGACAGGGGTCACTGAAGCTTTCTTT CASKGTGVTEAFF
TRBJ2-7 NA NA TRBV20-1 TGCAGTGCTCCACTAGTTAACGAGCAGTACTTC CSAPLVNEQYF
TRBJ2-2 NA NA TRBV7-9 TGTGCCAGCAGCCGTACAGCAGTTGATCATGGCGGGGAGCTGTTTTTT CASSRTAVDHGGELFF
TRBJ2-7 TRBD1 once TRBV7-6 TGTGCCAGCAGCTCCCCCGGGACAGGGTTTTACGAGCAGTACTTC CASSSPGTGFYEQYF
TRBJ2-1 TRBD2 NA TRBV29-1 TGCAGCCACCCCGGACTAGCGGGAGTATTCCCCTACAATGAGCAGTTCTTC CSHPGLAGVFPYNEQFF
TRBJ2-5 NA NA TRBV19 TGTGCCAGTAGCGGGAGCTGGGAGACCCAGTACTTC CASSGSWETQYF
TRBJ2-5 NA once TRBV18 TGTGCCAGCTCACCAGGGGGAGAGACCCAGTACTTC CASSPGGETQYF
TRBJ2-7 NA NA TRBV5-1 TGCGCCCAGCATCCTGGGAGTAACGACTACGAGCAGTACTTC CAQHPGSNDYEQYF
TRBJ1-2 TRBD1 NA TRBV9 TGTGCCAGCAGCGGAACCGGGACAGGGAGTGGGTATGGCTACACCTTC CASSGTGTGSGYGYTF
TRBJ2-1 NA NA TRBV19 TGTGCCAGTAGCCCCGGACTATTGAATGAGCAGTTCTTC CASSPGLLNEQFF
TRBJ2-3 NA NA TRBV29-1 TGCAGCGTTGAAGTCAGTAGCACAGATACGCAGTATTTT CSVEVSSTDTQYF
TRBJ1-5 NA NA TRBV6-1 TGTGCCATCTCCGGGAATAGGGCGGGGGATCAGCCCCAGCATTTT CAISGNRAGDQPQHF
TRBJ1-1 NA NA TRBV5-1 TGCGCCAGCAGCCCGGATCCGGGACGACGATCCCTCGGTGAAGCTTTCTTT CASSPDPGRRSLGEAFF
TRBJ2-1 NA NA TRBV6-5 TGTGCCAGCACCCCGGGACTGGGAGAGAATGAGCAGTTCTTC CASTPGLGENEQFF
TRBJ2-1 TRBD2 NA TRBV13 TGTGCCAGCAGCTTACAGCGGGAGGCATACAATGAGCAGTTCTTC CASSLQREAYNEQFF
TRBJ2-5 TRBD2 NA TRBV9 TGTGCCAGCAGCGTAGCTAGCGGGCCACAAGAGACCCAGTACTTC CASSVASGPQETQYF
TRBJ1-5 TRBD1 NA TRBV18 TGTGCCAGCTCACCAGGACAGGCAACGTGGAGCAATCAGCCCCAGCATTTT CASSPGQATWSNQPQHF
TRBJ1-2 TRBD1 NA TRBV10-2 TGCGCCAGCAGTGATCCGGACAGGGGGCAAGTGGAGTACTATGGCTACACCTTC CASSDPDRGQVEYYGYTF
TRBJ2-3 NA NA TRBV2 TGTTCATGTGACAGGAACACAGATACGCAGTATTTT CSCDRNTDTQYF
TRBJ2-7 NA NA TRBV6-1 TGTGCCAGCAGTGGACTCCCCAACTCCGAGCAGTACTTC CASSGLPNSEQYF
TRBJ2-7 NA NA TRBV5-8 TGTGCCAGCAGCTCGCGTAGAGGGGCCGAGCAGTACTTC CASSSRRGAEQYF
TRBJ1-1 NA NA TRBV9 TGTGCCAGCAGCCCCCATGACGGAAATTCCTTGAACACTGAAGCTTTCTTT CASSPHDGNSLNTEAFF
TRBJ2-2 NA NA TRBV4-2 TGTGCCAGCAGCCCCGAAGGTAGCCCATACAAGGGGACCGGGGAGCTGTTTTTT CASSPEGSPYKGTGELFF
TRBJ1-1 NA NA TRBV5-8 TGTGCCAGCAGCTTGGCCGGGGGAGGGTTGGCTTTCTTT CASSLAGGGLAFF